This TCR beta chain was recorded in a study of shared clonotypes between healthy human individuals. Study outcomes and limitations: Generation probability values for non-shared clonotypes were lower than those for clonotypes shared by all four donors.

Germline V gives CDR1 MGHDK, CDR2 SYGVNS. The length of the CDR3 is 13 residues. Trimming shortened V by 4 bases and J by 6 bases, and 9 bases separated the two germline ends. CD45RO-negative, CCR7-positively selected cells formed the naive CD8 fraction, excluding terminally differentiated effector memory CD45RA+ cells. Some clones are missing from TCRdb's copy, which holds only in-frame ones; the method was immunoSEQ multiplex PCR. The sample records around 2,000,000 clones, roughly 91% being singletons. This clone appeared a few times. The target antigen is unknown. The specimen sequenced was naive CD8+ T cells from PBMCs. This TCR derives from a man aged 18 to 29 in good health. Some clones in this sample may be carry-over from other donors' samples. The chain uses TRBV25-1 and TRBJ1-4, with D tentatively TRBD1 (5 bases). The CDR3 DNA reads as TGTGCCAGCAGTGGTGGGGGATATGAAAAACTGTTTTTT. Amino acids: CASSGGGYEKLFF.